This passage covers 15 T cell receptor beta chains from one sample sequenced in a study of PD-1 blockade in classical Hodgkin lymphoma. The table came from immunoSEQ multiplex PCR; TCRdb's copy has only in-frame clones and leaves some out. The sample gives about 6,800 clones, 60% of which show up once; roughly 10% is in the top ten. As for time point: cycle 4 day 1 (C4D1), after six to seven weeks of nivolumab. Relapse after autologous stem cell transplantation occurred in every patient, and brentuximab vedotin exposure varied. CD8+ T cells were isolated from thawed PBMCs by magnetic negative selection. This specimen consisted of CD8+ T cells from blood, obtained before the fourth cycle of nivolumab. The receptor source for this set is a human donor with classical Hodgkin lymphoma.

The V call is TRBV19, the J call TRBJ2-1; 14 positions agree with TRBD2. This CDR3 has 15 residues. Trimming took 4 bases from V and 4 from J; bases not matched to a gene: 0. CDR1 and CDR2 (germline): LNHDA, SQIVND (reference sequence). The CDR3: CASSRTSGRYNEQFF. DNA for the CDR3: TGTGCCAGTAGTAGGACTAGCGGGAGGTACAATGAGCAGTTCTTC.

J is TRBJ2-7 and V is TRBV6-1; D remains ambiguous. Germline CDR1 is MNHNS and CDR2 is SASEGT. The CDR3 consists of 12 residues. V was cut by 3 bases and J by 3 bases, with 6 bases left in between. The CDR3 DNA reads as TGTGCCAGCAGTGATTGGGGCTACGAGCAGTACTTC. It is translated as CASSDWGYEQYF.

This clone was observed a few times. V usage is TRBV27 and J usage is TRBJ2-3; D may be TRBD2 (6 bases). V lost 7 bases and J lost 6, with 17 bases in between. Looked up from germline, CDR1 is MNHEY and CDR2 is SMNVEV (reference sequence). This CDR3 spans 14 amino acids. The CDR3 loop reads CASNGGPRADTQYF. CDR3 sequence (DNA): TGTGCCAGCAACGGAGGGCCGCGGGCGGATACGCAGTATTTT.

In its sample, this clone was seen a few times. The rearrangement uses TRBV19 and TRBJ1-1; 9 nucleotides agree with TRBD1. V lost 10 bases and J lost 5; bases outside the gene matches: 8. Germline loops: CDR1 LNHDA, CDR2 SQIVND (reference sequence). The CDR3 runs 13 residues. Written as DNA, the CDR3 is TGTGCCATCTCGACAGGGGGTTGGACTGAAGCTTTCTTT. Residues: CAISTGGWTEAFF.

This sequence joins TRBV7-8 and TRBJ1-5, with D uncertain. Deletions cut 1 base from V and 2 bases from J, with 9 bases between. Germline assignment: CDR1 SGHVS and CDR2 FQNEAQ. This CDR3 region has 15 residues. This CDR3 reads CASSLGSGGNQPQHF. The CDR3 DNA follows: TGTGCCAGCAGCTTAGGTAGCGGGGGCAATCAGCCCCAGCATTTT.

This clone came up a few times. The chain combines TRBV7-9 with TRBJ1-6, with TRBD1 as a possible D gene (5 bases). V lost 1 base to trimming and J lost 8 bases, with 15 bases between them. Germline CDR1 is SEHNR and CDR2 is FQNEAQ (reference sequence). The length of the CDR3 is 16 residues. This CDR3 reads CASSLGGGIEDSPLHF. The CDR3 nucleotides are TGTGCCAGCAGCTTAGGTGGGGGGATTGAGGATTCACCCCTCCACTTT.

Only a few counts were recorded for this clone. The CDR3 DNA follows: TGTGCCAGCAGCGTAACGGAGAATCAGCCCCAGCATTTT. Its protein product is CASSVTENQPQHF. The chain combines TRBV9 with TRBJ1-5; the D is unclear. V lost 1 base and J lost 4, with 6 bases in between. Germline CDR1 and CDR2: SGDLS and YYNGEE. The CDR3 totals 13 residues.

This chain links TRBV2 with TRBJ1-5; possible D gene TRBD1, 5 bases. V was cut by 6 bases and J by 8 bases, with 23 bases left in between. The CDR3 extends over 16 amino acids. Germline loops: CDR1 SNHLY, CDR2 FYNNEI. In nucleotides, the CDR3 is TGTGCCAGCAGCGGGACGACCTCGCAGGGCACTAAGCCCCAGCATTTT. This encodes CASSGTTSQGTKPQHF.

The rearrangement joins TRBV7-6 to TRBJ2-2, with 8 bases that match TRBD1. The V gene end was trimmed by 1 base and the J gene end by 13 bases; junction bases not matched to a gene: 2. This CDR3 region has 12 residues. Germline lookup yields CDR1 SGHVS and CDR2 FNYEAQ. The CDR3 DNA reads TGTGCCAGCAGCTTAGGGACAGGGTGGCTGTTTTTT. Residues: CASSLGTGWLFF.

This clone came up a few times. This sequence joins TRBV27 and TRBJ1-5; no reliable D call. V gave up 6 bases and J gave up 0 bases, with 12 bases separating them. The CDR3 contains 15 residues. CDR1 MNHEY and CDR2 SMNVEV come from the germline V gene (reference sequence). CDR3 in DNA: TGTGCCAGCAGACTCGGACCGTTTAGCAATCAGCCCCAGCATTTT. Amino acids: CASRLGPFSNQPQHF.

The CDR3 nucleotides are TGTGCCAGCACCTTCGCGCGGTACTACGAGCAGTACTTC. Protein sequence: CASTFARYYEQYF. V usage is TRBV6-1 and J usage is TRBJ2-7; D remains ambiguous. Germline lookup yields CDR1 MNHNS and CDR2 SASEGT. CDR3 size: 13 residues. V was pared by 7 bases and J by 3 bases, with 13 bases between.

This clone was counted between two and nine times. Other DNA sequences in this sample translate to the same CDR3. The J gene is TRBJ2-5, the V gene TRBV27; TRBD1 matches 11 bases. Germline CDR1 and CDR2: MNHEY and SMNVEV (reference sequence). V lost 5 bases and J lost 4; bases outside the gene matches: 3. CDR3 length: 14 residues. The CDR3 nucleotides read TGTGCCAGCAGTCCGGACAGGGGGCGAGAGACCCAGTACTTC. This sequence encodes CASSPDRGRETQYF.

The chain couples TRBV28 to TRBJ2-1; 7 positions agree with TRBD2. J gave up 4 bases and V 5 bases, and 11 bases lay outside the gene matches. The CDR3 covers 16 residues. The germline gives CDR1 MDHEN, CDR2 SYDVKM. CDR3 DNA sequence: TGTGCCAGCAGTCCAACCCGGGACTACCTTTACAATGAGCAGTTCTTC. It translates to CASSPTRDYLYNEQFF.

This clone was recorded a few times. The rearrangement joins TRBV16 to TRBJ1-5, with 7 bases identical to TRBD1. V lost 4 bases, J lost 7 bases, and 4 bases stayed unmatched. The CDR3 runs to 13 residues. CDR1 and CDR2 from the germline V gene are KGHSY and FQNENV. CDR3: CASSLDRAQPQHF. The CDR3 bases are TGTGCCAGCAGCCTTGACAGGGCACAGCCCCAGCATTTT.

The chain joins TRBV27 to TRBJ2-7, with D possibly TRBD2 on 5 matching bases. This CDR3 contains 14 residues. V was pared by 0 bases and J by 4 bases, with 10 bases between. Germline values: CDR1 MNHEY, CDR2 SMNVEV (reference sequence). DNA for the CDR3: TGTGCCAGCAGTTTATCCCGGACGGGGTACGAGCAGTACTTC. Protein product: CASSLSRTGYEQYF.